Below, one T cell receptor (beta chain) is given with its context. Germline trimming cut 3 bases from V and 5 bases from J; bases unmatched to any gene: 4. The germline V gene encodes CDR1 SGHTA and CDR2 FQGNSA. This CDR3 spans 14 amino acids. In the source study's methods: Nucleated cell number was recorded as an estimate derived from reference gene primer amplification. Method: immunoSEQ multiplex PCR; TCRdb's copy keeps in-frame clones and lacks some. V and J calls and clone size come straight from that table; D and trimming were deduced from the DNA. The table includes hundreds of thousands of clones, about 84% detected once. This entry comes from a study of blood T cell repertoires in COVID-19. Study as a whole: PBMCs, B-cell-depleted T cells, or T cells were the source of the cDNA or gDNA that made up the material.

Cohorts were assigned according to the clinical history that participants reported. The V gene is TRBV7-2, the J gene TRBJ1-1; 9 bases match TRBD1. The sequencing sample was made of PBMCs or T cells enriched from blood (not recorded which). This clonotype was sampled from a man aged 25-40 years with acute COVID-19. CDR3 protein: CASSFGTGRTEAFF. For the CDR3, the DNA is TGTGCCAGCAGCTTTGGGACAGGGAGAACTGAAGCTTTCTTT.